Listed below are T cell receptor beta chains from one sample, sequenced in a study of cytomegalovirus exposure and HLA in healthy donors. The protocol was immunoSEQ multiplex PCR, while the TCRdb copy is restricted to in-frame clones and leaves out a portion. The top ten clones hold roughly 3% of a sample with about 120,000 clones, roughly 71% of them seen once. Material: PBMCs. Receptors were obtained from a middle-aged woman in good health and CMV-seropositive. Both conserved end residues are part of each CDR3. A D gene is named only where the DNA matches it firmly. For some rows the clone size is stated as once, few or many, or as a class when expanded; others skip it.

CDR3,DNA,V,size,D,J
CASRIQGGLYEQYF,TGTGCCAGCAGAATTCAGGGAGGCCTCTACGAGCAGTACTTC,TRBV5-8,NA,NA,TRBJ2-7
CAISEFRTGNQPQHF,TGTGCCATCAGTGAATTCAGGACAGGCAATCAGCCCCAGCATTTT,TRBV10-3,once,NA,TRBJ1-5
CASSYAGTAQETQYF,TGTGCCAGCAGTTACGCCGGGACAGCGCAAGAGACCCAGTACTTC,TRBV6-5,NA,TRBD1,TRBJ2-5
CASSYRGIGGETQYF,TGTGCCAGCAGTTACAGGGGAATCGGCGGAGAGACCCAGTACTTC,TRBV6-5,NA,NA,TRBJ2-5
CAWSVPLLRGKNEKLFF,TGTGCCTGGAGTGTACCCCTCTTAAGGGGGAAAAATGAAAAACTGTTTTTT,TRBV30,NA,NA,TRBJ1-4
CASSVRGTDEAFF,TGTGCCAGCAGCGTGAGGGGGACAGATGAAGCTTTCTTT,TRBV9,NA,TRBD1,TRBJ1-1
CAWSPRQATDTQYF,TGTGCCTGGAGTCCCCGACAGGCCACAGATACGCAGTATTTT,TRBV30,NA,NA,TRBJ2-3
CASSQNSGNTIYF,TGCGCCAGCAGCCAGAACAGTGGAAACACCATATATTTT,TRBV4-3,NA,NA,TRBJ1-3
CASSFRTEAFF,TGTGCCAGCAGCTTCCGCACTGAAGCTTTCTTT,TRBV5-6,NA,NA,TRBJ1-1
CASSFGTSGYNEQFF,TGTGCCAGCAGTTTCGGAACTAGCGGCTACAATGAGCAGTTCTTC,TRBV27,NA,TRBD2,TRBJ2-1
CASSLRAGLNTEAFF,TGTGCCAGCAGCTTGAGGGCAGGCTTGAACACTGAAGCTTTCTTT,TRBV7-9,NA,NA,TRBJ1-1
CASTSGQGWAKNIQYF,TGTGCCAGCACCTCAGGGCAGGGTTGGGCCAAAAACATTCAGTACTTC,TRBV28,NA,NA,TRBJ2-4
CASSLYGNTGELFF,TGTGCCAGCAGCTTGTACGGGAACACCGGGGAGCTGTTTTTT,TRBV5-6,few,NA,TRBJ2-2
CASSRGVTTYGYTF,TGCGCCAGCAGCCGGGGGGTCACGACTTATGGCTACACCTTC,TRBV4-3,once,NA,TRBJ1-2
CASSLVGTVYGYTF,TGTGCCAGCAGCTTAGTAGGGACAGTCTATGGCTACACCTTC,TRBV7-9,NA,TRBD1,TRBJ1-2
CAWSSTSGSTDTQYF,TGTGCCTGGAGTTCTACTAGCGGGAGCACAGATACGCAGTATTTT,TRBV30,NA,TRBD2,TRBJ2-3
CASSLSGGGYGYTF,TGTGCCAGCAGTTTATCTGGGGGCGGCTATGGCTACACCTTC,TRBV27,NA,NA,TRBJ1-2
CASSDRNHRESYNEQFF,TGTGCCAGCTCAGACAGAAACCACCGGGAGAGTTACAATGAGCAGTTCTTC,TRBV18,NA,NA,TRBJ2-1
CASPMAGVGNGYTF,TGTGCCAGCCCAATGGCGGGAGTCGGGAATGGCTACACCTTC,TRBV7-9,NA,NA,TRBJ1-2